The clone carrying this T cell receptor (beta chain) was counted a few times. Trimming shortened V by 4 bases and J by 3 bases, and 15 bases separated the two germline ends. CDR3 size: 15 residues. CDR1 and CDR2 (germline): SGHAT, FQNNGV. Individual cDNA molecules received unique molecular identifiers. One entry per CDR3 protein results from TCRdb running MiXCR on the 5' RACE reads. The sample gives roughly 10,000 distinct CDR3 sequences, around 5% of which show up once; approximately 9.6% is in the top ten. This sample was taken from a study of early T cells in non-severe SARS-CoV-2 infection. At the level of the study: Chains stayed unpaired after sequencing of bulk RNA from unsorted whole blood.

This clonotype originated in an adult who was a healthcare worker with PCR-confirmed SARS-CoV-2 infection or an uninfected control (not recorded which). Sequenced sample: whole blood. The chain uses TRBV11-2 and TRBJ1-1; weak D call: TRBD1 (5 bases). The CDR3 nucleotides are TGTGCCAGCAGCTCGGGACCGAGTGGGTACACTGAAGCTTTCTTT. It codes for CASSSGPSGYTEAFF.